These 23 T cell receptor beta chains share one sample of origin, sequenced in a study of blood T cell repertoires in COVID-19. TCRdb's copy holds only in-frame clones and misses some; the assay was immunoSEQ multiplex PCR. The data hold approximately 150,000 clones, with more than 70% observed a single time. Material for sequencing was peripheral blood. These receptors originate from a woman between 45 and 65 years old with acute or convalescent COVID-19.

The chain recombines TRBV2 with TRBJ1-2; D is uncertain. Germline V gene data show CDR1 as SNHLY and CDR2 as FYNNEI. Trimming stripped 7 bases from V and 7 bases from J, with 13 bases between. The CDR3 has 12 amino acids. The CDR3 spells CASIEVRGGYTF. CDR3 in DNA: TGTGCCAGCATAGAAGTTCGGGGTGGCTACACCTTC.

The chain combines TRBV2 with TRBJ1-2; TRBD1 agrees at 7 bases. The trim removed 7 bases at V and 5 bases at J, leaving 7 bases unmatched. Germline CDR1 and CDR2: SNHLY and FYNNEI. The CDR3 has 13 residues. CDR3 protein: CASTVGQPYGYTF. The CDR3, as DNA: TGTGCCAGCACCGTGGGACAGCCTTATGGCTACACCTTC. Filled out from reference TRBV2 and TRBJ1-2, the complete variable domain reads EPEVTQTPSHQVTQMGQEVILRCVPISNHLYFYWYRQILGQKVEFLVSFYNNEISEKSEIFDDQFSVERPDGSNFTLKIRSTKLEDSAMYFCASTVGQPYGYTFGSGTRLTVV.

The DNA of the CDR3 is TGTGCCAGCAGCGTGAGGGCGGGGGATGGCTATGGCTACACCTTC. Amino acid sequence: CASSVRAGDGYGYTF. V gene TRBV9 combines with J gene TRBJ1-2; maybe TRBD1 (5 bases). With 2 bases removed from V and 4 bases from J, the gap between germline ends came to 15 bases. The V gene's germline CDR1 is SGDLS and CDR2 YYNGEE. The CDR3 contains 15 residues.

The rearrangement links TRBV7-6 to TRBJ2-3, with TRBD2 matching 8 bases. Germline V lookup: CDR1 SGHVS, CDR2 FNYEAQ. The junction had 2 bases not matched to a gene; V was cut back by 5 bases and J by 1 base. The CDR3 is 14 amino acids. CDR3 coding DNA: TGTGCCAGCAGCACGGGAGGGGGCACAGATACGCAGTATTTT. Protein: CASSTGGGTDTQYF.

This clone was observed at least ten times. J is TRBJ2-7 and V is TRBV30; 8 nucleotides match TRBD1. CDR1 GTSNPN and CDR2 SVGIG come from the germline V gene (reference sequence). The junction had 3 bases not matched to a gene; V was cut back by 3 bases and J by 2 bases. The CDR3 sequence is 13 residues long. DNA for the CDR3: TGTGCCTGGAGCGGGACAGGTACCTACGAGCAGTACTTC. This encodes CAWSGTGTYEQYF. Using reference TRBV30 and TRBJ2-7 for the parts outside the CDR3, the full variable domain is SQTIHQWPATLVQPVGSPLSLECTVEGTSNPNLYWYRQAAGRGLQLLFYSVGIGQISSEVPQNLSASRPQDRQFILSSKKLLLSDSGFYLCAWSGTGTYEQYFGPGTRLTVT.

The rearrangement joins TRBV3-1 (or the pseudogene TRBV3-2) to TRBJ2-7; D possibly corresponds to TRBD2 (6 bases). This CDR3 is 13 amino acids long. V dropped 1 base and J dropped 5 bases, with 9 bases sitting between them. Looked up from germline, CDR1 is LGHDT and CDR2 is YNNKEL (reference sequence). The DNA of the CDR3 is TGTGCCAGCAGCCAAGTGTCGGGGGACGAGCAGTACTTC. It yields the protein CASSQVSGDEQYF.

CDR3 loop: CASSLGGGYEQYF. The CDR3 DNA reads TGTGCCAGCAGCCTAGGAGGAGGGTACGAGCAGTACTTC. The V and J genes are TRBV11-2 and TRBJ2-7; tentative D call: TRBD2 (6 bases). This CDR3 comprises 13 residues. The V and J ends lost 5 bases and 4 bases respectively, with 12 bases between them. The V gene's germline CDR1 is SGHAT and CDR2 FQNNGV.

The chain recombines TRBV7-3 with TRBJ2-3, with a tentative D call TRBD2 (5 bases). The V end lost 3 bases, the J end lost 5 bases, and 12 bases lay between the germline ends. Looked up from germline, CDR1 is SGHTA and CDR2 is FQGTGA. This CDR3 is 14 amino acids long. The DNA of the CDR3 is TGTGCCAGCAGCTTTAGCGATTGGGGAGATACGCAGTATTTT. Protein sequence: CASSFSDWGDTQYF.

This chain links TRBV27 with TRBJ1-4; D unclear. V shed 0 bases and J shed 2 bases, with 7 bases lying between them. The CDR3 is 15 amino acids. Germline loops: CDR1 MNHEY, CDR2 SMNVEV (reference sequence). The CDR3 loop reads CASSLSRNTNEKLFF. The CDR3 nucleotides are TGTGCCAGCAGTTTATCGAGGAACACTAATGAAAAACTGTTTTTT. The entire variable domain, with the rest obtained from reference TRBV27 and TRBJ1-4, is as follows: EAQVTQNPRYLITVTGKKLTVTCSQNMNHEYMSWYRQDPGLGLRQIYYSMNVEVTDKGDVPEGYKVSRKEKRNFPLILESPSPNQTSLYFCASSLSRNTNEKLFFGSGTQLSVL.

The chain combines TRBV3-1 (or the pseudogene TRBV3-2) with TRBJ2-7, with 7 bases aligning to TRBD2. CDR1 LGHDT and CDR2 YNNKEL come from the germline V gene (reference sequence). This CDR3 has 14 residues. V dropped 1 base and J dropped 6; count of bases not matched to a gene: 6. CDR3 loop: CASSQAGGVLEQYF. Written as DNA, the CDR3 is TGTGCCAGCAGCCAAGCGGGGGGAGTACTCGAGCAGTACTTC.

This sequence joins TRBV6-5 and TRBJ1-5; D unclear. V lost 2 bases and J 5 bases, leaving 7 bases between the germline ends. Germline lookup yields CDR1 MNHEY and CDR2 SVGAGI. CDR3 length: 13 residues. The CDR3 loop reads CASSYVIHQPQHF. DNA for the CDR3: TGTGCCAGCAGTTACGTAATTCATCAGCCCCAGCATTTT.

This sequence joins TRBV28 and TRBJ1-1; D gene uncertain. This CDR3 contains 14 residues. The V end was cut by 2 bases, the J end by 4 bases, with 11 bases between. Germline-derived CDR1 and CDR2 are MDHEN and SYDVKM. The CDR3 loop reads CASSLSLEGTEAFF. CDR3 coding DNA: TGTGCCAGCAGTTTAAGTCTAGAGGGCACTGAAGCTTTCTTT.

The chain is built from TRBV5-1 and TRBJ2-7; D might be TRBD1 (6 bases). The germline CDR1 and CDR2 sequences are SGHRS and YFSETQ. V was shortened by 1 base and J by 4 bases, with 12 bases between the two germline ends. The CDR3 runs 14 residues. The CDR3 is CASSLLDSVYEQYF. The CDR3 DNA reads as TGCGCCAGCAGCTTGTTGGACAGTGTGTACGAGCAGTACTTC.

The chain links TRBV19 to TRBJ1-2; 8 nucleotides agree with TRBD1. CDR3 length: 13 amino acids. J was trimmed by 4 bases and V by 5 bases; bases with no gene match: 3. Germline V CDR1 and CDR2: LNHDA, SQIVND (reference sequence). The DNA of the CDR3 is TGTGCCAGTAGTGTTCAGGGGGCCTATGGCTACACCTTC. It is translated as CASSVQGAYGYTF.

The gene calls are TRBV10-3 and TRBJ1-2; TRBD1 matches 8 bases. The CDR3 has 13 amino acids. J lost 6 bases, V lost 5 bases, and 5 bases had no gene match. Germline assignment: CDR1 ENHRY and CDR2 SYGVKD. As DNA, the CDR3 is TGTGCCATCAGTCCACAGGGGGAGGATGGCTACACCTTC. Translating it yields CAISPQGEDGYTF.

The chain recombines TRBV4-3 with TRBJ2-1, with 15 bases lining up with TRBD2. This CDR3 is built from 19 residues. Germline CDR1 LGHNA, CDR2 YSLEER. Trimming cost V 0 bases and J 3 bases; bases outside gene matches: 6. In nucleotides, the CDR3 is TGCGCCAGCAGCCAAGATCAGGGACTAGCGGGGGGACACTACAATGAGCAGTTCTTC. It yields the protein CASSQDQGLAGGHYNEQFF.

V gene TRBV6-5 combines with J gene TRBJ1-2; D might be TRBD1 (5 bases). Trimming took 6 bases from V and 8 from J, leaving 19 bases between them. CDR1 and CDR2 (germline): MNHEY, SVGAGI. The CDR3 spans 14 residues. As DNA, the CDR3 is TGTGCCAGCAGCCCCAGTGGGCAGGGAAGGGGCTACACCTTC. This encodes CASSPSGQGRGYTF.

Only a few counts were recorded for this clone. The chain has TRBV7-2 and TRBJ1-4; TRBD1 matches 8 bases. Germline-derived CDR1 and CDR2 are SGHTA and FQGNSA. The ends lost 5 bases at V and 5 bases at J; junction bases unmatched: 7. This CDR3 spans 15 amino acids. DNA for the CDR3: TGTGCCAGCAGCCCGCAGACAGGGGTGAATGAAAAACTGTTTTTT. Its translation: CASSPQTGVNEKLFF.

The table lists this clone with a few counts. The chain couples TRBV6-2 or TRBV6-3 to TRBJ1-5; weak D call: TRBD1 (5 bases). The CDR3 sequence is 16 residues long. Trimming cost V 6 bases and J 0 bases, with 15 bases left between them. CDR1 is MNHEY, CDR2 SVGEGT, per germline. CDR3 sequence reads: CASSKDIGYSNQPQHF. CDR3 in DNA: TGTGCCAGCAGCAAGGACATTGGGTATAGCAATCAGCCCCAGCATTTT.

This clone was recorded a few times. J is TRBJ1-3 and V is TRBV6-1; maybe TRBD1 (5 bases). V was clipped by 0 bases and J by 0 bases, with 12 bases between them. Germline V lookup: CDR1 MNHNS, CDR2 SASEGT. The CDR3 totals 17 residues. The CDR3 sequence: CASSEAQGSSSGNTIYF. DNA for the CDR3: TGTGCCAGCAGTGAAGCGCAGGGATCGAGCTCTGGAAACACCATATATTTT.

V usage is TRBV5-4 and J usage is TRBJ2-2; D is possibly TRBD2 (6 bases). Germline CDR1 reads SGHNT; CDR2 reads YYREEE (reference sequence). V lost 1 base to trimming and J lost 5 bases, with 12 bases between them. The CDR3 has 15 residues. CDR3 coding DNA: TGTGCCAGCAGCTTGAACAAGGGGAGGACCGGGGAGCTGTTTTTT. This sequence encodes CASSLNKGRTGELFF.

This chain joins TRBV3-1 (or the pseudogene TRBV3-2) and TRBJ2-7, with 10 positions matching TRBD1. The CDR3 is 16 amino acids. Unmatched junction bases numbered 8, after V lost 4 bases and J lost 2 bases. Germline loops: CDR1 LGHDT, CDR2 YNNKEL (reference sequence). The DNA of the CDR3 is TGTGCCAGCAGCCGAAAGGGGGGGACAGGGGCCTACGAGCAGTACTTC. Translated: CASSRKGGTGAYEQYF.

This clone appeared once. V usage is TRBV12-3 or TRBV12-4 and J usage is TRBJ1-6; tentative D call: TRBD1 (6 bases). Trimming took off 0 bases at V and 14 bases at J, with 11 bases between the two ends. This CDR3 has 13 residues. The CDR3 loop reads CASSLATGRALHF. The CDR3 region has the DNA TGTGCCAGCAGTTTAGCGACAGGAAGAGCCCTCCACTTT.